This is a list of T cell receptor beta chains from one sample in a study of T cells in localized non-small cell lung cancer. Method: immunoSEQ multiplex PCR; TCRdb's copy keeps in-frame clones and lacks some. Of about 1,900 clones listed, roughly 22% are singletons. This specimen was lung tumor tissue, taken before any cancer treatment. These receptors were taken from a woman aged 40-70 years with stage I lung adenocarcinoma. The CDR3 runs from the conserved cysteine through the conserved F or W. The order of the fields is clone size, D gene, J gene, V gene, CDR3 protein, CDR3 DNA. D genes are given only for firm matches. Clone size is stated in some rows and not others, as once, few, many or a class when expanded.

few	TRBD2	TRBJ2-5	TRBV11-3	CASSSSGGPGETQYF	TGTGCCAGCAGCTCTAGCGGGGGGCCAGGAGAGACCCAGTACTTC
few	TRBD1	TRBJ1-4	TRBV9	CASSDGTGYEKLFF	TGTGCCAGCAGCGATGGGACAGGGTATGAAAAACTGTTTTTT
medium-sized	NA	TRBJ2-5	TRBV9	CASSLASAKTPQYF	TGTGCCAGCAGCTTAGCCAGCGCCAAGACGCCCCAGTACTTC
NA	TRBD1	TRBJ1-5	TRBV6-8	CASIPGTGPQPQHF	TGTGCCAGCATTCCCGGGACAGGGCCTCAGCCCCAGCATTTT
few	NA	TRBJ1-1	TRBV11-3	CASSLVSVNTEAFF	TGTGCCAGCAGCTTAGTTTCGGTAAACACTGAAGCTTTCTTT
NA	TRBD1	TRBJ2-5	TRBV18	CASSPTGTETQYF	TGTGCCAGCTCACCGACAGGGACGGAGACCCAGTACTTC
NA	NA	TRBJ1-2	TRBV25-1	CASSEWGGDYGYTF	TGTGCCAGCAGTGAATGGGGAGGGGACTATGGCTACACCTTC
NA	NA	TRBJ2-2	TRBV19	CASSPYSNTGELFF	TGTGCCAGTAGCCCTTACTCAAACACCGGGGAGCTGTTTTTT
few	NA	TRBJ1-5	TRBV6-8	CASSGYSNQPQHF	TGTGCCAGCAGTGGGTATAGCAATCAGCCCCAGCATTTT
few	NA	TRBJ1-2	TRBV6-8	CASSYSRVYGYTF	TGTGCCAGCAGTTACTCCAGGGTCTATGGCTACACCTTC
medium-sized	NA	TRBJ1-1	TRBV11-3	CASSDRLWSPDTEAFF	TGTGCCAGCAGCGATCGGTTGTGGAGTCCCGACACTGAAGCTTTCTTT
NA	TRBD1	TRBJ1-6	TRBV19	CASSLGGGTNNSPLHF	TGTGCCAGTAGTTTAGGAGGGGGCACGAATAATTCACCCCTCCACTTT
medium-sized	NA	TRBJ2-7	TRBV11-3	CASSADWSGDRYEQYF	TGTGCCAGCAGCGCAGATTGGTCAGGAGACCGATACGAGCAGTACTTC